One sample yielded the 29 T cell receptor beta chains listed below, sequenced in a study of blood T cell repertoires in COVID-19. Measured with immunoSEQ multiplex PCR; TCRdb has only the in-frame clones, and not every one. The sample includes around 170,000 clones, 65% to 85% seen only once; the top ten take less than 3.5%. Input material: peripheral blood. The receptors derive from a woman aged 60 to 75 with acute or convalescent COVID-19.

The chain is built from TRBV4-1 and TRBJ2-7; TRBD1 agrees at 10 bases. Germline V gene sequence: CDR1 MGHRA, CDR2 YSYEKL. The CDR3 contains 15 residues. V gave up 4 bases and J gave up 5 bases; unmatched junction bases: 8. The CDR3 reads CASSLSGTGVNEQYF. DNA for the CDR3: TGCGCCAGCAGCCTGTCCGGGACAGGGGTGAACGAGCAGTACTTC.

The J gene is TRBJ1-4, the V gene TRBV14; D gene unclear. Trimming cost V 0 bases and J 8 bases, with 7 bases left between them. This CDR3 has 13 residues. The germline V gene encodes CDR1 SGHDN and CDR2 FVKESK. The CDR3 here is CASSQDLQEKLFF. As DNA, the CDR3 is TGTGCCAGCAGCCAAGATCTCCAGGAAAAACTGTTTTTT.

The CDR3 here is CASSVLPVHSGANVLTF. The CDR3 region has the DNA TGTGCCAGTAGCGTCCTCCCAGTTCACTCTGGGGCCAACGTCCTGACTTTC. The chain is built from TRBV19 and TRBJ2-6; no firm D call. Per the germline V gene, CDR1 is LNHDA and CDR2 is SQIVND (reference sequence). V was shortened by 6 bases and J by 0 bases, with 15 bases between the two germline ends. The CDR3 loop spans 17 amino acids.

Many counts were recorded for this clone. This rearrangement joins TRBV9 to TRBJ2-7; D remains ambiguous. Germline V lookup: CDR1 SGDLS, CDR2 YYNGEE. V was shortened by 2 bases and J by 6 bases, with 18 bases between the two germline ends. The CDR3 consists of 15 residues. The DNA of the CDR3 is TGTGCCAGCAGCGTTGGAGAGACCTCCCCGGGCGAGCAGTACTTC. Protein sequence: CASSVGETSPGEQYF.

V gene TRBV7-8 combines with J gene TRBJ1-1, with D unclear. From germline, CDR1 is SGHVS and CDR2 FQNEAQ. The V end lost 4 bases, the J end lost 0 bases, and 6 bases lay between the germline ends. The CDR3 runs to 13 residues. The CDR3 protein is CASSSTLNTEAFF. The CDR3 coding sequence is TGTGCCAGCAGCTCCACACTGAACACTGAAGCTTTCTTT.

This chain uses TRBV3-1 (or the pseudogene TRBV3-2) with TRBJ1-5; a possible D gene is TRBD1 (5 bases). The CDR3 spans 16 residues. V was pared by 0 bases and J by 2 bases, with 11 bases between. Germline-derived CDR1 and CDR2 are LGHDT and YNNKEL (reference sequence). In DNA form, the CDR3 reads TGTGCCAGCAGCCAAGACGGGGGAAAAGGCAATCAGCCCCAGCATTTT. Translating it yields CASSQDGGKGNQPQHF.

The rearrangement links TRBV6-5 to TRBJ2-3, with D possibly matching TRBD1 (6 bases). Germline V gives CDR1 MNHEY, CDR2 SVGAGI. This CDR3 is built from 16 residues. V gave up 4 bases and J gave up 1 base, with 15 bases separating them. CDR3 in amino acids: CASSWKGGKGTDTQYF. As DNA, the CDR3 is TGTGCCAGCAGTTGGAAAGGGGGTAAGGGCACAGATACGCAGTATTTT.

The chain links TRBV6-5 to TRBJ1-2; 9 bases are shared with TRBD1. CDR1 and CDR2 from the germline V gene are MNHEY and SVGAGI. This CDR3 is 15 amino acids long. The V and J ends lost 5 bases and 8 bases, in that order; junction bases with no gene match: 12. CDR3 sequence reads: CASSTTGTGLWGYTF. The CDR3 nucleotides are TGTGCCAGCAGTACCACCGGGACAGGGTTGTGGGGCTACACCTTC.

This clone was seen once. The gene calls are TRBV24-1 and TRBJ2-7, with D possibly matching TRBD1 (6 bases). Germline assignment: CDR1 KGHDR and CDR2 SFDVKD. Trimming removed 6 bases at V and 0 bases at J, with 14 bases between. The CDR3 extends over 15 amino acids. CDR3 sequence: CATSKDSYNSYEQYF. In nucleotides, the CDR3 is TGTGCCACCAGTAAGGACAGTTACAACTCCTACGAGCAGTACTTC.

This clone turned up a few times. The chain is built from TRBV2 and TRBJ1-6; maybe TRBD1 (5 bases). Trimming took 8 bases from V and 7 from J, leaving 15 bases between them. CDR1 is SNHLY, CDR2 FYNNEI, per germline. The CDR3 extends over 14 amino acids. As DNA, the CDR3 is TGTGCCAGCTTGGGAAATGGGGCCAATTCACCCCTCCACTTT. Its protein product is CASLGNGANSPLHF.

This chain connects TRBV5-4 to TRBJ2-1; TRBD1 aligns across 11 bases. Germline CDR1 SGHNT, CDR2 YYREEE (reference sequence). V gave up 2 bases and J gave up 4 bases; unmatched junction bases: 5. The CDR3 is made up of 16 amino acids. The CDR3 protein is CASSFVGQGAYNEQFF. The CDR3 DNA reads TGTGCCAGCAGCTTCGTAGGACAGGGGGCATACAATGAGCAGTTCTTC. The full variable domain, its missing parts supplied by reference TRBV5-4 and TRBJ2-1, is ETGVTQSPTHLIKTRGQQVTLRCSSQSGHNTVSWYQQALGQGPQFIFQYYREEENGRGNFPPRFSGLQFPNYSSELNVNALELDDSALYLCASSFVGQGAYNEQFFGPGTRLTVL.

This chain joins TRBV18 and TRBJ1-4; possibly TRBD1 for D (5 bases). Per germline, CDR1 KGHSH and CDR2 LQKENI. Trimming cost V 3 bases and J 0 bases, with 11 bases left between them. The CDR3 runs to 16 residues. The CDR3 protein is CASSPDRLATNEKLFF. CDR3 coding DNA: TGTGCCAGCTCACCCGACAGACTTGCAACTAATGAAAAACTGTTTTTT.

V is TRBV9 and J is TRBJ1-5; possibly TRBD1 for D (6 bases). Trimming shortened V by 4 bases and J by 2 bases, and 22 bases separated the two germline ends. The CDR3 sequence is 18 residues long. Germline loops: CDR1 SGDLS, CDR2 YYNGEE. CDR3 sequence: CASSPRTVPQWGNQPQHF. The DNA of the CDR3 is TGTGCCAGCAGCCCCAGGACAGTCCCGCAGTGGGGCAATCAGCCCCAGCATTTT.

In its sample, this clone was seen once. DNA for the CDR3: TGTGCCAGCAGTTACTCCGGGGAAACGCTGGGCTACACCTTC. The encoded protein is CASSYSGETLGYTF. The V and J genes are TRBV6-6 and TRBJ1-2; D remains ambiguous. V was trimmed by 0 bases and J by 8 bases, leaving 13 bases between them. Germline CDR1 MNHNY, CDR2 SVGAGI (reference sequence). The length of the CDR3 is 14 residues.

The chain combines TRBV4-1 with TRBJ2-5; weak D call: TRBD2 (5 bases). The V and J ends lost 0 bases and 5 bases respectively, with 13 bases between them. Germline CDR1 MGHRA, CDR2 YSYEKL. The CDR3 covers 15 residues. For the CDR3, the DNA is TGCGCCAGCAGCCAAGAAGTTAGCGCGACGGAGACCCAGTACTTC. This encodes CASSQEVSATETQYF.

This clone has only one observation. This sequence joins TRBV6-5 and TRBJ2-7; D is uncertain. The CDR3 spans 14 residues. The V gene lost 6 bases and the J gene lost 5 bases, with 17 bases spanning the gap. Germline CDR1 is MNHEY and CDR2 is SVGAGI. The CDR3 DNA reads TGTGCCAGCAGGAAACAGCACCTCGGCGACGAGCAGTACTTC. Protein product: CASRKQHLGDEQYF.

This chain joins TRBV5-1 and TRBJ2-5; TRBD1 is a possible D gene (6 bases). The CDR3 contains 13 residues. Germline lookup yields CDR1 SGHRS and CDR2 YFSETQ. Trimming left V 5 bases short and J 4 bases short, with 12 bases between. CDR3 bases: TGCGCCAGCAGTCCAGACAGGTTAGAGACCCAGTACTTC. It yields the protein CASSPDRLETQYF.

This clone has a handful of counts. The chain links TRBV28 to TRBJ2-7, with 9 nucleotides matching TRBD1. Trimming at V came to 7 bases and at J to 1 base, leaving 8 bases not matched to a gene. The germline CDR1 and CDR2 sequences are MDHEN and SYDVKM. The CDR3 is 15 amino acids. This CDR3 reads CASNRGQGVSYEQYF. The CDR3 bases are TGTGCCAGCAACAGGGGACAGGGCGTTTCCTACGAGCAGTACTTC.

The chain combines TRBV7-8 with TRBJ1-5; 7 positions agree with TRBD1. The trim removed 5 bases at V and 7 bases at J, leaving 8 bases unmatched. This CDR3 contains 14 residues. Germline CDR1 and CDR2: SGHVS and FQNEAQ. The CDR3, as DNA: TGTGCCAGCAGCCCAGGGGGGATGAGACAGCCCCAGCATTTT. Its protein is CASSPGGMRQPQHF.

With regard to this clone: An end of the junction does not agree with germline; a read error may underlie this. The chain carries TRBV5-5 and TRBJ1-2, with 8 bases matching TRBD1. The germline gives CDR1 SGHKS, CDR2 YYEKEE (reference sequence). The CDR3 is made up of 15 amino acids. CDR3 sequence (DNA): TGTGCCAGCAGCTTGACCCCACAGGGGGTCTATGCCTACACCTTC. This gives the protein CASSLTPQGVYAYTF.

This clone was detected a few times. J is TRBJ1-2 and V is TRBV4-1; D remains unclear. The CDR3 consists of 15 residues. Per germline, CDR1 MGHRA and CDR2 YSYEKL. V dropped 0 bases and J dropped 5 bases, with 13 bases sitting between them. The CDR3 here is CASSQDPMGVYGYTF. The CDR3 nucleotides are TGCGCCAGCAGCCAAGATCCCATGGGCGTATATGGCTACACCTTC.

This clone was seen only a few times. J is TRBJ1-2 and V is TRBV7-6, with a weak D call TRBD1 (6 bases). The CDR3 sequence is 14 residues long. Trimming stripped 0 bases from V and 6 bases from J, with 11 bases between. Looked up from germline, CDR1 is SGHVS and CDR2 is FNYEAQ. The CDR3 DNA sequence: TGTGCCAGCAGCTTAGCAAGGCAGGGGCATGGCTACACCTTC. As protein: CASSLARQGHGYTF. Supplemented by reference TRBV7-6 and TRBJ1-2, the full variable domain reads GAGVSQSPRYKVTKRGQDVALRCDPISGHVSLYWYRQALGQGPEFLTYFNYEAQQDKSGLPNDRFSAERPEGSISTLTIQRTEQRDSAMYRCASSLARQGHGYTFGSGTRLTVV.

This sequence joins TRBV5-1 and TRBJ2-2, with TRBD1 identical over 7 bases. J lost 2 bases, V lost 4 bases, and 5 bases had no gene match. Germline V gene data show CDR1 as SGHRS and CDR2 as YFSETQ. The CDR3 covers 15 residues. This CDR3 is CASSLGTANTGELFF. CDR3 nucleotides: TGCGCCAGCAGCCTCGGGACAGCTAACACCGGGGAGCTGTTTTTT.

The V gene is TRBV18, the J gene TRBJ1-6; TRBD1 is a possible D gene (6 bases). The ends were cut back, 5 bases at V and 7 bases at J, with 12 bases in the middle. The germline V gene has CDR1 KGHSH and CDR2 LQKENI. This CDR3 spans 14 amino acids. The CDR3 coding sequence is TGTGCCAGCTCATCGGCAGGGGCCAATTCACCCCTCCACTTT. Residues: CASSSAGANSPLHF. Full variable domain (missing parts from reference TRBV18 and TRBJ1-6): NAGVMQNPRHLVRRRGQEARLRCSPMKGHSHVYWYRQLPEEGLKFMVYLQKENIIDESGMPKERFSAEFPKEGPSILRIQQVVRGDSAAYFCASSSAGANSPLHFGNGTRLTVT.

The rearrangement uses TRBV11-2 and TRBJ2-2; 7 bases are shared with TRBD2. The V gene end was trimmed by 3 bases and the J gene end by 5 bases; junction bases not matched to a gene: 3. Germline CDR1 is SGHAT and CDR2 is FQNNGV. The CDR3 has 14 amino acids. The CDR3 is CASSLGGGTGELFF. Written as DNA, the CDR3 is TGTGCCAGCAGCTTGGGCGGGGGAACCGGGGAGCTGTTTTTT.

This chain joins TRBV7-9 and TRBJ1-1; 11 bases are a match to TRBD1. V gave up 5 bases and J gave up 3 bases; unmatched junction bases: 8. Per the germline V gene, CDR1 is SEHNR and CDR2 is FQNEAQ (reference sequence). The CDR3 contains 16 residues. The CDR3 DNA reads as TGTGCCAGCAGCCCCCGGACAGGGGGCTCAGACACTGAAGCTTTCTTT. Protein product: CASSPRTGGSDTEAFF.

The chain links TRBV3-1 (or the pseudogene TRBV3-2) to TRBJ2-1, with a weak D call TRBD2 (6 bases). Germline V gene lookup returns CDR1 LGHDT and CDR2 YNNKEL (reference sequence). The CDR3 consists of 15 residues. V gave up 4 bases and J gave up 1 base, with 11 bases separating them. In DNA form, the CDR3 reads TGTGCCAGCAGCCTGGGACTTCCTTCCTACAATGAGCAGTTCTTC. Translated: CASSLGLPSYNEQFF.

This clone was observed a handful of times. The chain links TRBV11-2 to TRBJ1-5; 9 bases map to TRBD1. V lost 5 bases and J lost 5; bases outside the gene matches: 7. Germline V gene sequence: CDR1 SGHAT, CDR2 FQNNGV. There are 15 residues in the CDR3. In DNA form, the CDR3 reads TGTGCCAGCAGCCAAGGGACAGGGACACATCAGCCCCAGCATTTT. This translates into CASSQGTGTHQPQHF.

J is TRBJ2-3 and V is TRBV5-1, with 15 bases matching TRBD2. The CDR3 extends over 18 amino acids. From germline, CDR1 is SGHRS and CDR2 YFSETQ. V was clipped by 4 bases and J by 1 base; unmatched bases: 7. CDR3 sequence (DNA): TGCGCCAGCAGCGCAGGGACTAGCGGGGGGCTGGGCACAGATACGCAGTATTTT. Its protein product is CASSAGTSGGLGTDTQYF.